Each of the 5 T cell receptor beta chains below was sequenced from the same sample in a study of cytomegalovirus exposure and HLA in healthy donors. The PCR ran on 60 Vbeta and 13 Jbeta primers. Sequenced by immunoSEQ multiplex PCR; TCRdb stores in-frame clones only, minus some. The profile covers 100,000 to 150,000 clones, with about 80% appearing a single time and approximately 3.6% taken by the ten largest. Sequencing was carried out using PBMCs. The receptors originated from a woman aged 40 to 50 in good health and CMV-seropositive.

This sequence joins TRBV9 and TRBJ2-2, with D possibly matching TRBD2 (6 bases). The CDR3 loop spans 14 amino acids. Per germline, CDR1 SGDLS and CDR2 YYNGEE. Deletions cut 3 bases from V and 2 bases from J, with 8 bases between. CDR3 nucleotides: TGTGCCAGCAGCGGGAGGGATAACACCGGGGAGCTGTTTTTT. It encodes CASSGRDNTGELFF.

In this sample, this clone turned up once. This CDR3 is CASTLDTHKGWGYTF. The CDR3 coding sequence is TGTGCCAGTACTCTGGACACCCATAAAGGATGGGGCTACACCTTC. This rearrangement joins TRBV19 to TRBJ1-2, with TRBD1 as a possible D gene (5 bases). The V end was cut by 7 bases, the J end by 8 bases, with 23 bases between. CDR1 LNHDA and CDR2 SQIVND come from the germline V gene (reference sequence). This CDR3 has 15 residues. Complete variable domain (other parts from reference TRBV19 and TRBJ1-2): DGGITQSPKYLFRKEGQNVTLSCEQNLNHDAMYWYRQDPGQGLRLIYYSQIVNDFQKGDIAEGYSVSREKKESFPLTVTSAQKNPTAFYLCASTLDTHKGWGYTFGSGTRLTVV.

About this clone itself: An end of the junction differs from the germline gene, which may be a read error. V and J are TRBV7-9 and TRBJ2-3, with TRBD2 matching 13 bases. Per germline, CDR1 SEHNR and CDR2 FQNEAQ (reference sequence). The CDR3 totals 19 residues. The CDR3, as DNA: TGTTCCAGCAGCTCGATCCGGACTAGCGGGAGAACTAGCACAGATACGCAGTATTTT. Protein product: CSSSSIRTSGRTSTDTQYF.

This chain uses TRBV28 with TRBJ2-7; 12 nucleotides agree with TRBD2. With V trimmed by 5 bases and J by 5 bases, 7 bases remained unmatched. Germline CDR1 is MDHEN and CDR2 is SYDVKM. The CDR3 sequence is 15 residues long. CDR3 in amino acids: CASSIRLAGENEQYF. The CDR3 DNA sequence: TGTGCCAGCAGTATCAGACTAGCGGGAGAGAACGAGCAGTACTTC.

The chain couples TRBV28 to TRBJ2-1, with 8 bases aligning to TRBD2. The germline gives CDR1 MDHEN, CDR2 SYDVKM. This CDR3 region has 14 residues. V dropped 6 bases and J dropped 7; count of bases not matched to a gene: 8. CDR3 sequence: CASRPAGELNEQFF. As DNA, the CDR3 is TGTGCCAGCAGGCCAGCGGGAGAATTGAATGAGCAGTTCTTC.